Following are 26 T cell receptor beta chains from one sample sequenced in a study of beta chain features in type 1 diabetes. Sequencing targeted expressed TCRB transcripts, as all isolated RNA had been reverse transcribed. Some clones are missing from TCRdb's copy, which holds only in-frame ones; the method was immunoSEQ multiplex PCR. Of hundreds of thousands of clones in the sample, 15% to 20% are singletons; the top ten hold about 0.02%. The sequenced material came from naive CD4+ T cells from blood. The receptors were sampled from a woman under 30 in good health.

This clone turned up a few times. Other DNA sequences in the same sample also yield this CDR3. V and J are TRBV6-6 and TRBJ2-7, with 7 positions matching TRBD1. The CDR3 spans 13 residues. V trimming: 5 bases; J trimming: 3 bases; junction bases outside the gene matches: 4. Looked up from germline, CDR1 is MNHNY and CDR2 is SVGAGI (reference sequence). In DNA form, the CDR3 reads TGTGCCAGCAGTAGGGACAGAGACTACGAGCAGTACTTC. This translates into CASSRDRDYEQYF.

The chain couples TRBV27 to TRBJ2-2; 8 bases fit TRBD2. Germline loops: CDR1 MNHEY, CDR2 SMNVEV (reference sequence). The CDR3 consists of 16 residues. V lost 2 bases to trimming and J lost 5 bases; unmatched junction nucleotides: 7. The chain's CDR3 is CASSLRSGRGTGELFF. CDR3 in DNA: TGTGCCAGCAGTTTACGCAGCGGGAGAGGGACCGGGGAGCTGTTTTTT.

The chain combines TRBV18 with TRBJ2-5, with D perhaps assigned TRBD1 or TRBD2 (5 bases each). Germline V lookup: CDR1 KGHSH, CDR2 LQKENI. Trimming stripped 6 bases from V and 5 bases from J, with 13 bases between. This CDR3 is 13 amino acids long. This CDR3 reads CASSTGTRETQYF. The CDR3 nucleotides read TGTGCCAGCTCGACCGGGACGAGGGAGACCCAGTACTTC.

The chain has TRBV7-8 and TRBJ1-3, with D perhaps TRBD1 (5 bases). The CDR3 is 17 residues long. CDR1 SGHVS and CDR2 FQNEAQ come from the germline V gene. The ends were cut back, 1 base at V and 0 bases at J, with 13 bases in the middle. CDR3 amino acids: CASSLGTSHSSGNTIYF. For the CDR3, the DNA is TGTGCCAGCAGCTTAGGGACAAGCCATAGCTCTGGAAACACCATATATTTT.

The V and J genes are TRBV7-2 and TRBJ1-4; perhaps TRBD1 as D (6 bases). The length of the CDR3 is 14 residues. Germline lookup yields CDR1 SGHTA and CDR2 FQGNSA. V was pared by 5 bases and J by 8 bases, with 15 bases between. The CDR3 is CASSLRGSIEKLFF. The CDR3 region has the DNA TGTGCCAGCAGCCTCAGGGGAAGTATCGAAAAACTGTTTTTT.

The V and J genes are TRBV27 and TRBJ2-3; 8 nucleotides align to TRBD2. The V and J ends lost 0 bases and 7 bases, in that order; junction bases with no gene match: 6. Germline CDR1 reads MNHEY; CDR2 reads SMNVEV (reference sequence). The CDR3 runs 15 residues. CDR3 amino acids: CASSLSAAGAHTQYF. The CDR3 region has the DNA TGTGCCAGCAGTTTATCGGCAGCGGGAGCGCATACGCAGTATTTT.

Worth noting for this clone: The junction departs from the called germline gene at one end, perhaps through a read error. This chain uses TRBV5-4 with TRBJ1-1; no clear D gene. The germline V gene encodes CDR1 SGHNT and CDR2 YYREEE (reference sequence). The CDR3 length is 15 residues. The CDR3 sequence is CASSPTNRMNTEAFF. The CDR3 DNA reads TGCGCCAGCAGCCCGACTAATCGGATGAACACTGAAGCTTTCTTT. Variable domain in full (rest from reference TRBV5-4 and TRBJ1-1): ETGVTQSPTHLIKTRGQQVTLRCSSQSGHNTVSWYQQALGQGPQFIFQYYREEENGRGNFPPRFSGLQFPNYSSELNVNALELDDSALYLCASSPTNRMNTEAFFGQGTRLTVV.

V is TRBV28 and J is TRBJ2-7; TRBD2 agrees at 7 bases. With V trimmed by 6 bases and J by 3 bases, 8 bases remained unmatched. The V gene's germline CDR1 is MDHEN and CDR2 SYDVKM. The CDR3 runs to 14 residues. CDR3 sequence (DNA): TGTGCCAGCAGGAAAACCGGGACTATCTACGAGCAGTACTTC. Translated, it gives CASRKTGTIYEQYF.

This clone has only a few counts. The J gene is TRBJ2-1, the V gene TRBV6-6, with 11 bases identical to TRBD1. Germline V gene lookup returns CDR1 MNHNY and CDR2 SVGAGI (reference sequence). The CDR3 extends over 15 amino acids. The V gene end was trimmed by 2 bases and the J gene end by 10 bases; junction bases not matched to a gene: 7. As DNA, the CDR3 is TGTGCCAGCAGTTACGGAGGACAGGGGGCATTGGAGCAGTTCTTC. It yields the protein CASSYGGQGALEQFF.

The V gene is TRBV14, the J gene TRBJ2-1; D gene unclear. The CDR3 length is 14 residues. Between the trimmed V and J ends, which lost 2 bases and 9 bases, there was a span of 14 bases. Germline V gene sequence: CDR1 SGHDN, CDR2 FVKESK. CDR3 nucleotides: TGTGCCAGCAGCCAATTGATAGCCCCAAGTGAGCAGTTCTTC. Its protein is CASSQLIAPSEQFF.

The CDR3 nucleotides read TGTGCCACCAGCGGCATAGGATACAGCTCCTACGAGCAGTACTTC. This gives the protein CATSGIGYSSYEQYF. V is TRBV15 and J is TRBJ2-7; D unclear. This CDR3 has 15 residues. CDR1 and CDR2 from the germline V gene are LNHNV and YYDKDF (reference sequence). V lost 5 bases and J 0 bases, leaving 14 bases between the germline ends.

J is TRBJ2-7 and V is TRBV18; D remains unclear. Germline V gene data show CDR1 as KGHSH and CDR2 as LQKENI. The CDR3 is 15 residues long. V shed 0 bases and J shed 6 bases, with 15 bases lying between them. CDR3 in amino acids: CASSPPNLTPTEQYF. CDR3 nucleotide sequence: TGTGCCAGCTCACCACCCAACCTCACGCCTACCGAGCAGTACTTC.

This clone turned up a few times. The chain couples TRBV7-8 to TRBJ2-1; maybe TRBD2 (6 bases). Germline assignment: CDR1 SGHVS and CDR2 FQNEAQ. V lost 8 bases to trimming and J lost 5 bases, with 13 bases between them. This CDR3 region has 13 residues. In DNA, the CDR3 is TGTGCCAGCGGAGGGGTAACGGACAATGAGCAGTTCTTC. It codes for CASGGVTDNEQFF.

V usage is TRBV29-1 and J usage is TRBJ2-7, with D possibly being TRBD2 (5 bases). This CDR3 spans 14 amino acids. The V end lost 6 bases, the J end lost 4 bases, and 19 bases lay between the germline ends. CDR1 and CDR2 from the germline V gene are SQVTM and ANQGSEA. The DNA of the CDR3 is TGCAGCGTCGGTCCGAGGGTTGGGTCTTACGAGCAGTACTTC. Residues: CSVGPRVGSYEQYF.

In regard to this clone: Different DNA sequences within this sample yield the same CDR3. J is TRBJ2-1 and V is TRBV7-9; D might be TRBD2 (6 bases). This CDR3 spans 13 amino acids. The germline V and J ends were trimmed by 1 base and 8 bases, with 9 bases remaining between them. Germline CDR1 SEHNR, CDR2 FQNEAQ (reference sequence). CDR3 DNA sequence: TGTGCCAGCAGCTTAGGCGGAGGGGATGAGCAGTTCTTC. Protein product: CASSLGGGDEQFF.

The CDR3 DNA follows: TGTGCCAGCTCACCACCCGGACCACCAGAGCAGTACTTC. Its protein is CASSPPGPPEQYF. The chain links TRBV18 to TRBJ2-7, with D unclear. Trimming shortened V by 0 bases and J by 7 bases, and 10 bases separated the two germline ends. This CDR3 spans 13 amino acids. CDR1 and CDR2 (germline): KGHSH, LQKENI. Looking up the rest from reference TRBV18 and TRBJ2-7 gives the full variable domain: NAGVMQNPRHLVRRRGQEARLRCSPMKGHSHVYWYRQLPEEGLKFMVYLQKENIIDESGMPKERFSAEFPKEGPSILRIQQVVRGDSAAYFCASSPPGPPEQYFGPGTRLTVT.

The rearrangement joins TRBV18 to TRBJ2-7; 8 nucleotides line up with TRBD2. Germline lookup yields CDR1 KGHSH and CDR2 LQKENI. The CDR3 is 14 amino acids. Unmatched junction bases numbered 7, after V lost 3 bases and J lost 6 bases. CDR3 sequence: CASSPGTSDFEQYF. The CDR3 DNA follows: TGTGCCAGCTCACCGGGGACTAGTGATTTCGAGCAGTACTTC.

As for this clone: Other DNA sequences in this sample translate to the same CDR3. The rearrangement links TRBV6-5 to TRBJ1-2; no clear D gene. The V gene lost 5 bases and the J gene lost 0 bases, with 10 bases spanning the gap. CDR1 and CDR2 from the germline V gene are MNHEY and SVGAGI. The CDR3 spans 14 residues. CDR3 nucleotides: TGTGCCAGCAGTCCGCCCGGAGCTAACTATGGCTACACCTTC. Translating it yields CASSPPGANYGYTF.

In regard to this clone: The identical CDR3 is also encoded by other nucleotide sequences in the sample. The chain combines TRBV2 with TRBJ2-2; the match to TRBD2 covers 9 bases. Germline loops: CDR1 SNHLY, CDR2 FYNNEI. CDR3 length: 15 residues. Losses at the gene ends were 6 bases for V and 0 bases for J; bases not matched to a gene: 2. The CDR3 nucleotides are TGTGCCAGCAGGCGACTAGCGGCGAACACCGGGGAGCTGTTTTTT. It translates to CASRRLAANTGELFF.

The chain employs TRBV12-5 and TRBJ2-1; 7 nucleotides agree with TRBD2. Germline trimming cut 2 bases from V and 5 bases from J; bases unmatched to any gene: 3. The germline V gene has CDR1 LGHNT and CDR2 FRNRAP. This CDR3 comprises 14 residues. DNA of the CDR3: TGTGCTAGTGGTTTGAGCGGGGCCCACAATGAGCAGTTCTTC. Its protein product is CASGLSGAHNEQFF. Complete variable domain (other parts from reference TRBV12-5 and TRBJ2-1): DARVTQTPRHKVTEMGQEVTMRCQPILGHNTVFWYRQTMMQGLELLAYFRNRAPLDDSGMPKDRFSAEMPDATLATLKIQPSEPRDSAVYFCASGLSGAHNEQFFGPGTRLTVL.

This clone showed up just a few times. V is TRBV7-3 and J is TRBJ1-2; 9 nucleotides match TRBD1. Trimming at V came to 0 bases and at J to 8 bases, leaving 7 bases not matched to a gene. This CDR3 is built from 15 residues. Germline V gene lookup returns CDR1 SGHTA and CDR2 FQGTGA. CDR3 in amino acids: CASSLTGQGVQGYTF. For the CDR3, the DNA is TGTGCCAGCAGCTTAACGGGACAGGGCGTGCAGGGCTACACCTTC.

This CDR3 reads CSVALQEQNTEAFF. The CDR3 coding sequence is TGCAGCGTTGCTCTACAGGAACAGAACACTGAAGCTTTCTTT. The chain uses TRBV29-1 and TRBJ1-1; tentative D call: TRBD1 (5 bases). The CDR3 consists of 14 residues. Germline-derived CDR1 and CDR2 are SQVTM and ANQGSEA. Trimming stripped 4 bases from V and 1 base from J, with 13 bases between.

This clone was detected a few times. The rearrangement links TRBV27 to TRBJ2-3; D is uncertain. V was trimmed by 7 bases and J by 2 bases, leaving 4 bases between them. From germline, CDR1 is MNHEY and CDR2 SMNVEV (reference sequence). The CDR3 runs 11 residues. As DNA, the CDR3 is TGTGCCAGCAAGGCCACAGATACGCAGTATTTT. Residues: CASKATDTQYF.

The V gene is TRBV4-3, the J gene TRBJ2-3, with a weak D call TRBD2 (6 bases). V lost 0 bases to trimming and J lost 0 bases, with 22 bases between them. Germline CDR1 is LGHNA and CDR2 is YSLEER. This CDR3 region has 20 residues. The CDR3 is CASSQDRGGVGGLSTDTQYF. The CDR3 DNA is TGCGCCAGCAGCCAAGATCGAGGAGGGGTCGGGGGACTTAGCACAGATACGCAGTATTTT.

This clone was seen more than once but under ten times. The rearrangement uses TRBV4-3 and TRBJ2-3; the D call may be TRBD1 or TRBD2 (6 bases each). The germline V gene has CDR1 LGHNA and CDR2 YSLEER. This CDR3 has 16 amino acids. V shed 0 bases and J shed 3 bases, with 13 bases lying between them. CDR3 bases: TGCGCCAGCAGCCAAGATCGGGGGCGGCGGACAGATACGCAGTATTTT. It yields the protein CASSQDRGRRTDTQYF.

The rearrangement joins TRBV6-5 to TRBJ2-3; D unclear. V lost 3 bases to trimming and J lost 2 bases, with 12 bases between them. Germline lookup yields CDR1 MNHEY and CDR2 SVGAGI. The CDR3 consists of 15 residues. CDR3 DNA: TGTGCCAGCAGTTATACGAACCGGAACACAGATACGCAGTATTTT. It encodes CASSYTNRNTDTQYF.